Sequencing of this T cell receptor beta chain was carried out in a study of blood T cell repertoires in COVID-19. Clones were read by immunoSEQ multiplex PCR, and TCRdb kept only the in-frame ones, dropping some. The data contain 310,000 or so clones, around nine tenths of them singletons. From germline, CDR1 is ENHRY and CDR2 SYGVKD. V gave up 3 bases and J gave up 5 bases; unmatched junction bases: 3. The CDR3 contains 15 residues. Sequencing input: PBMCs or T cells enriched from blood (not recorded which). The TCR originated in a woman in her 30s who had recovered from COVID-19. The rearrangement links TRBV10-3 to TRBJ1-6; 8 positions agree with TRBD1. The CDR3 protein is CAISDTTGDNSPLHF. The CDR3 nucleotides read TGTGCCATCAGTGATACGACAGGGGATAATTCACCCCTCCACTTT.